These 26 T cell receptor beta chains were all obtained from the same sample, sequenced in a study of CD8 T cells in Susac syndrome. The authors reverse transcribed roughly 0.5 to 1 ug RNA with random hexamers. TCRdb re-derived calls from the immunoSEQ multiplex PCR reads in MiXCR, one entry per CDR3 protein. The sample lists some 110,000 distinct CDR3 sequences, 90% to 95% seen once, with 0.093% in the top ten. The material sequenced was CD4+ T cells from PBMCs. These receptors came from a human donor with multiple sclerosis.

This chain links TRBV7-9 with TRBJ1-1; maybe TRBD1 (5 bases). Trimming pared 4 bases from V and 5 bases from J, leaving 14 bases between. The germline V gene has CDR1 SEHNR and CDR2 FQNEAQ (reference sequence). The CDR3 totals 14 residues. CDR3 amino acids: CASSSPSKGTEAFF. The CDR3 DNA is TGTGCCAGCAGCTCCCCTTCAAAGGGGACTGAAGCTTTCTTT.

This clonotype was observed once. In nucleotides, the CDR3 is TGTGCCAGTACGCAGGGCAACACAGATACGCAGTATTTT. Protein: CASTQGNTDTQYF. This chain joins TRBV19 and TRBJ2-3, with D tentatively TRBD1 (5 bases). Germline V gene data show CDR1 as LNHDA and CDR2 as SQIVND (reference sequence). Trimming stripped 7 bases from V and 2 bases from J, with 10 bases between. This CDR3 is built from 13 residues. Full variable domain (missing parts from reference TRBV19 and TRBJ2-3): DGGITQSPKYLFRKEGQNVTLSCEQNLNHDAMYWYRQDPGQGLRLIYYSQIVNDFQKGDIAEGYSVSREKKESFPLTVTSAQKNPTAFYLCASTQGNTDTQYFGPGTRLTVL.

The V gene is TRBV20-1, the J gene TRBJ2-7; 8 nucleotides agree with TRBD1. CDR1 DFQATT and CDR2 SNEGSKA come from the germline V gene (reference sequence). The CDR3 has 14 residues. After removal of 4 bases from V and 3 bases from J, the junction contained 8 bases not matched to a gene. The CDR3 region is CSATGQGNFYEQYF. The CDR3 DNA reads TGCAGTGCTACCGGACAGGGCAACTTCTACGAGCAGTACTTC.

The J gene is TRBJ1-1, the V gene TRBV5-4; 7 bases fit TRBD1. The V segment lost 0 bases and the J segment 1 base; nucleotides outside the gene matches: 0. Per the germline V gene, CDR1 is SGHNT and CDR2 is YYREEE (reference sequence). CDR3 size: 14 residues. CDR3 nucleotides: TGTGCCAGCAGCTTGGACAGGGGGAACACTGAAGCTTTCTTT. It is translated as CASSLDRGNTEAFF.

The chain carries TRBV6-5 and TRBJ2-3, with D unclear. Germline CDR1 reads MNHEY; CDR2 reads SVGAGI. This CDR3 region has 14 residues. V gave up 10 bases and J gave up 0 bases, with 14 bases separating them. As DNA, the CDR3 is TGTGCCATTGGCCGGAGCCATAGCACAGATACGCAGTATTTT. Encoded protein: CAIGRSHSTDTQYF.

The genes are TRBV20-1 and TRBJ1-1; no firm D call. Germline V gene data show CDR1 as DFQATT and CDR2 as SNEGSKA (reference sequence). The CDR3 has 12 amino acids. Trimming stripped 0 bases from V and 4 bases from J, with 6 bases between. The CDR3 DNA sequence: TGCAGTGCTAGAGAACAGCCCACTGAAGCTTTCTTT. Residues: CSAREQPTEAFF.

The rearrangement links TRBV29-1 to TRBJ1-1; D is unresolved. There are 15 residues in the CDR3. Germline CDR1 and CDR2: SQVTM and ANQGSEA. V dropped 0 bases and J dropped 1 base, with 12 bases sitting between them. CDR3 sequence (DNA): TGCAGCGTTGAAGATCGGGGAACCCAGAACACTGAAGCTTTCTTT. This gives the protein CSVEDRGTQNTEAFF. Full variable domain (remainder filled in from reference TRBV29-1 and TRBJ1-1): SAVISQKPSRDICQRGTSLTIQCQVDSQVTMMFWYRQQPGQSLTLIATANQGSEATYESGFVIDKFPISRPNLTFSTLTVSNMSPEDSSIYLCSVEDRGTQNTEAFFGQGTRLTVV.

The rearrangement joins TRBV7-8 to TRBJ1-2; unclear D gene. Germline CDR1 is SGHVS and CDR2 is FQNEAQ. This CDR3 is built from 13 residues. The V end lost 4 bases, the J end lost 4 bases, and 10 bases lay between the germline ends. The CDR3 loop reads CASSSERGYGYTF. The DNA for the CDR3 is TGTGCCAGCAGCTCGGAGCGGGGCTATGGCTACACCTTC.

This clonotype was detected once. The chain links TRBV20-1 to TRBJ2-7, with D tentatively TRBD2 (6 bases). V lost 5 bases to trimming and J lost 5 bases, with 19 bases between them. Germline CDR1 reads DFQATT; CDR2 reads SNEGSKA (reference sequence). The CDR3 is 14 amino acids. Here the CDR3 DNA reads TGCAGTGCTTCCAGTTGGGGGGTTAACAACGAGCAGTACTTC. It encodes CSASSWGVNNEQYF.

This rearrangement joins TRBV4-3 to TRBJ2-6; TRBD2 matches at 8 bases. The trim removed 4 bases at V and 2 bases at J, leaving 10 bases unmatched. This CDR3 comprises 18 residues. CDR1 and CDR2 from the germline V gene are LGHNA and YSLEER. CDR3 sequence (DNA): TGCGCCAGCAGCCTTACCGGGGGGGCCGTCGCTGGGGCCAACGTCCTGACTTTC. Translation: CASSLTGGAVAGANVLTF.

This chain connects TRBV7-9 to TRBJ1-6; 7 bases line up with TRBD1. Per germline, CDR1 SEHNR and CDR2 FQNEAQ (reference sequence). The CDR3 loop spans 15 amino acids. After removal of 4 bases from V and 7 bases from J, the junction contained 7 bases not matched to a gene. The CDR3 is CASSSLTGPNSPLHF. CDR3 DNA sequence: TGTGCCAGCAGCTCCTTGACAGGGCCAAATTCACCCCTCCACTTT.

The rearrangement links TRBV25-1 to TRBJ2-3, with no clear D. This CDR3 region has 13 residues. Germline V CDR1 and CDR2: MGHDK, SYGVNS. Trimming took 3 bases from V and 6 from J, leaving 10 bases between them. The CDR3 region is CASSDGISDTQYF. The DNA of the CDR3 is TGTGCCAGCAGTGATGGGATTTCCGATACGCAGTATTTT.

This rearrangement joins TRBV3-1 to TRBJ1-5; no definite D call. Trimming took off 0 bases at V and 7 bases at J, with 10 bases between the two ends. The CDR3 runs to 14 residues. Per the germline V gene, CDR1 is LGHDT and CDR2 is YNNKEL (reference sequence). The CDR3 spells CASSQDLVEQPQHF. CDR3 in DNA: TGTGCCAGCAGCCAAGATCTGGTCGAACAGCCCCAGCATTTT. The variable domain in full, with the rest retrieved from reference TRBV3-1 and TRBJ1-5, is DTAVSQTPKYLVTQMGNDKSIKCEQNLGHDTMYWYKQDSKKFLKIMFSYNNKELIINETVPNRFSPKSPDKAHLNLHINSLELGDSAVYFCASSQDLVEQPQHFGDGTRLSIL.

The chain recombines TRBV28 with TRBJ1-5; a possible D gene is TRBD1 (5 bases). CDR3 length: 15 residues. Trimming stripped 5 bases from V and 3 bases from J, with 14 bases between. Germline V lookup: CDR1 MDHEN, CDR2 SYDVKM. CDR3 sequence: CASSPGRGINQPQHF. For the CDR3, the DNA is TGTGCCAGCAGTCCGGGACGAGGAATCAATCAGCCCCAGCATTTT.

This clonotype has only one observation. This chain connects TRBV18 to TRBJ1-2, with a possible D match to TRBD1 (5 bases). The CDR3 totals 13 residues. Looked up from germline, CDR1 is KGHSH and CDR2 is LQKENI. Between the trimmed V and J ends, which lost 3 bases and 3 bases, there was a span of 8 bases. CDR3 sequence: CASSPDKDYGYTF. Here the CDR3 DNA reads TGTGCCAGCTCACCGGACAAGGACTATGGCTACACCTTC. Together with reference TRBV18 and TRBJ1-2, the CDR3 gives the full variable domain: NAGVMQNPRHLVRRRGQEARLRCSPMKGHSHVYWYRQLPEEGLKFMVYLQKENIIDESGMPKERFSAEFPKEGPSILRIQQVVRGDSAAYFCASSPDKDYGYTFGSGTRLTVV.

The rearrangement uses TRBV4-1 and TRBJ2-3; the match to TRBD2 covers 9 bases. The V segment lost 6 bases and the J segment 5 bases; nucleotides outside the gene matches: 21. The length of the CDR3 is 19 residues. CDR1 MGHRA and CDR2 YSYEKL come from the germline V gene. DNA for the CDR3: TGCGCCAGCAGGGGATTCGGGACTAGCACCCGGAGGCCGGAAGATACGCAGTATTTT. This gives the protein CASRGFGTSTRRPEDTQYF.

J is TRBJ1-1 and V is TRBV20-1; tentatively, D is TRBD1 (6 bases). This CDR3 is 12 amino acids long. With 5 bases removed from V and 0 bases from J, the gap between germline ends came to 7 bases. Germline CDR1 reads DFQATT; CDR2 reads SNEGSKA (reference sequence). CDR3: CSAGQMNTEAFF. The DNA for the CDR3 is TGCAGTGCTGGACAGATGAACACTGAAGCTTTCTTT.

The V gene is TRBV9, the J gene TRBJ2-7, with 9 nucleotides matching TRBD2. V was pared by 0 bases and J by 2 bases, with 3 bases of the junction left unmatched. Germline V CDR1 and CDR2: SGDLS, YYNGEE. The CDR3 runs to 15 residues. CDR3 nucleotide sequence: TGTGCCAGCAGCGTAGGTGCGGGGGGGGCCTACGAGCAGTACTTC. Encoded protein: CASSVGAGGAYEQYF.

The chain combines TRBV4-2 with TRBJ1-5; D not resolved. V was clipped by 1 base and J by 8 bases, with 6 bases between them. CDR1 and CDR2 (germline): LGHNA, YNFKEQ. The CDR3 covers 12 residues. In DNA form, the CDR3 reads TGTGCCAGCAGCCAAGTGAATGAGCCCCAGCATTTT. Translation: CASSQVNEPQHF.

The chain recombines TRBV7-9 with TRBJ2-3; perhaps TRBD1 as D (7 bases). Trimming removed 7 bases at V and 2 bases at J, with 13 bases between. This CDR3 is built from 14 residues. Germline V lookup: CDR1 SEHNR, CDR2 FQNEAQ (reference sequence). The CDR3 loop is CASNQGGPTDTQYF. The CDR3 nucleotides are TGTGCCAGCAACCAGGGGGGACCCACAGATACGCAGTATTTT.

This clonotype showed up just once. The chain employs TRBV6-5 and TRBJ2-5, with D perhaps TRBD2 (5 bases). V was cut by 2 bases and J by 3 bases, with 10 bases left in between. The CDR3 is made up of 14 amino acids. Germline V gives CDR1 MNHEY, CDR2 SVGAGI. The CDR3: CASSYTGLKETQYF. CDR3 in DNA: TGTGCCAGCAGTTACACCGGACTGAAAGAGACCCAGTACTTC.

CDR3 nucleotides: TGTGCCAGCAGCTCCCAGGGAGGGAACACTGAAGCTTTCTTT. It yields the protein CASSSQGGNTEAFF. This sequence joins TRBV7-3 and TRBJ1-1, with D possibly TRBD1 on 5 matching bases. This CDR3 comprises 14 residues. Trimming cost V 4 bases and J 1 base, with 10 bases left between them. Germline-derived CDR1 and CDR2 are SGHTA and FQGTGA.

The rearrangement links TRBV5-1 to TRBJ2-2; a possible D gene is TRBD1 (5 bases). Trimming shortened V by 0 bases and J by 0 bases, and 12 bases separated the two germline ends. CDR3 length: 17 amino acids. Germline V gene sequence: CDR1 SGHRS, CDR2 YFSETQ. This CDR3 reads CASSLGTSFPNTGELFF. In DNA, the CDR3 is TGCGCCAGCAGCTTGGGGACATCATTCCCGAACACCGGGGAGCTGTTTTTT. The variable domain in full, completed from reference TRBV5-1 and TRBJ2-2, reads KAGVTQTPRYLIKTRGQQVTLSCSPISGHRSVSWYQQTPGQGLQFLFEYFSETQRNKGNFPGRFSGRQFSNSRSEMNVSTLELGDSALYLCASSLGTSFPNTGELFFGEGSRLTVL.

The rearrangement links TRBV20-1 to TRBJ2-5, with 10 bases aligning to TRBD2. With 6 bases clipped from V and 3 bases from J, the junction kept 7 bases outside the gene matches. From germline, CDR1 is DFQATT and CDR2 SNEGSKA (reference sequence). This CDR3 is built from 14 residues. CDR3 nucleotides: TGCAGTGCCAACCCTCTAGCGGGGGAAGAGACCCAGTACTTC. Translating gives CSANPLAGEETQYF.

The chain couples TRBV12-5 to TRBJ1-6; 7 bases line up with TRBD1. V gave up 4 bases and J gave up 10 bases; unmatched junction bases: 7. The CDR3 extends over 14 amino acids. CDR1 is LGHNT and CDR2 is FRNRAP in the germline V gene. CDR3 sequence: CASGSRQGRSPLHF. The CDR3 coding sequence is TGTGCTAGTGGTTCGCGACAGGGTCGATCACCCCTCCACTTT. The complete variable domain, with remaining parts taken from reference TRBV12-5 and TRBJ1-6, reads DARVTQTPRHKVTEMGQEVTMRCQPILGHNTVFWYRQTMMQGLELLAYFRNRAPLDDSGMPKDRFSAEMPDATLATLKIQPSEPRDSAVYFCASGSRQGRSPLHFGNGTRLTVT.

Of note for this clonotype: Germline is not matched at one junction end, which may reflect a read error. The chain carries TRBV7-2 and TRBJ1-2; 7 nucleotides agree with TRBD1. The CDR3 totals 12 residues. Per germline, CDR1 SGHTA and CDR2 FQGNSA. CDR3 residues: CASSSTRDRLDF. The CDR3 nucleotides are TGTGCCAGCAGCTCTACCCGGGACAGACTAGACTTC.